This T cell receptor (beta chain) is drawn from a study of regulatory T cells in long-lasting Graves disease. The germline CDR1 and CDR2 sequences are SNHLY and FYNNEI. Trimming pared 7 bases from V and 8 bases from J, leaving 26 bases between. The CDR3 covers 16 residues. Researchers made TCR beta libraries by using iRepertoire HTBI primers and running Arm-PCR on CDR3 regions. In the authors' methods: The samples included roughly 62 TRBV and roughly 14 TRBJ segments. TCRdb analysed the multiplex PCR reads with MiXCR anew, one entry per CDR3 protein. It is TCRdb's table, rather than the study itself, that gives the V and J calls and clone size. Among roughly 520,000 distinct CDR3 sequences listed, approximately 12% were seen once. The time point: newly diagnosed GD, antithyroid drugs for less than 3 months. TCR sequences were obtained from RNA taken from PBMCs. In its sample, this clonotype was seen many times.

The same data also contributed to another study, on T cells in Graves' hyperthyroidism and ophthalmopathy.

This specimen consisted of peripheral blood mononuclear cells (PBMCs), obtained at new diagnosis, from a patient treated with antithyroid drugs. This chain uses TRBV2 with TRBJ1-2; D unresolved. The clonotype comes from a young woman with Graves disease. The CDR3 spells CASISPGPVLGRGYTF. In DNA, the CDR3 is TGTGCCAGCATCTCACCGGGCCCCGTGTTGGGTCGCGGCTACACCTTC. The full variable domain, completed using reference TRBV2 and TRBJ1-2, is EPEVTQTPSHQVTQMGQEVILRCVPISNHLYFYWYRQILGQKVEFLVSFYNNEISEKSEIFDDQFSVERPDGSNFTLKIRSTKLEDSAMYFCASISPGPVLGRGYTFGSGTRLTVV.